Each of the 8 T cell receptor beta chains below was sequenced from the same sample in a study of T cells after yellow fever vaccination (dated by TCRdb to between 2018 and 2021). What this sample's treatment or condition label stands for: live attenuated yellow fever vaccine strain. Library method: 5' RACE. TCRdb shows the sequencer as Illumina NovaSeq 6000. The public reads were quality trimmed at Q25 with fastp and then assembled into clones with MiXCR by TCRdb, keeping productive beta chains. Identical CDR3 protein sequences are pooled into one entry, listed with their most common genes and DNA. This sample lists some 340,000 distinct CDR3 sequences; about 10% were detected once. 3% to 3.5% of the sample comes from the top ten. The source was CD4+ T cells sorted from PBMCs, collected 45 days after the yellow fever booster vaccination. These receptors were obtained from a man aged 18 to 35 who received the YFV17D yellow fever vaccine.

This clonotype was found a few times. The chain is built from TRBV5-6 and TRBJ2-7, with unresolved D. The V end was cut by 0 bases, the J end by 7 bases, with 11 bases between. Germline CDR1 reads SGHDT; CDR2 reads YYEEEE. CDR3 length equals 13 residues. The CDR3 bases are TGTGCCAGCAGCTTGGGGACCCGTCGGGAGCAGTACGTC. Translating gives CASSLGTRREQYV.

The CDR3 bases are TGTGCCAGCAGCTTAGGTCGGGACGGGGGGCCCCAGCATTTT. It translates to CASSLGRDGGPQHF. This sequence joins TRBV7-2 and TRBJ1-5; possible D gene TRBD1, 5 bases. CDR3 length: 14 amino acids. Germline-derived CDR1 and CDR2 are SGHTA and FQGNSA. Trimming left V 1 base short and J 9 bases short, with 13 bases between.

This clonotype was recorded at least ten times. The chain joins TRBV29-1 to TRBJ2-3, with 7 bases lining up with TRBD1. This CDR3 contains 13 residues. The germline CDR1 and CDR2 sequences are SQVTM and ANQGSEA. V lost 4 bases to trimming and J lost 7 bases; unmatched junction nucleotides: 8. For the CDR3, the DNA is TGCAGCGTTGGACCTGACAGGGCGAATACGCAGTATTTT. It specifies CSVGPDRANTQYF.

This clonotype was seen a handful of times. The V and J genes are TRBV5-1 and TRBJ1-1; D gene uncertain. The length of the CDR3 is 16 residues. V shed 2 bases and J shed 0 bases, with 14 bases lying between them. Germline V gene sequence: CDR1 SGHRS, CDR2 YFSETQ. CDR3: CASSLPSSALNTEAFF. In DNA form, the CDR3 reads TGCGCCAGCAGCTTACCCTCGTCAGCCTTGAACACTGAAGCTTTCTTT.

This clonotype has just a few counts. The chain uses TRBV6-2 or TRBV6-3 and TRBJ2-5; 12 positions match TRBD1. The CDR3 has 15 residues. V shed 6 bases and J 5 bases; nucleotides not matched to a gene: 7. Per germline, CDR1 MNHEY and CDR2 SVGEGT. The CDR3 spells CASSRPGTGGETQYF. In nucleotides, the CDR3 is TGTGCCAGCAGCCGTCCCGGGACAGGGGGCGAGACCCAGTACTTC.

V gene TRBV7-2 combines with J gene TRBJ2-3; D is tentatively TRBD1 or TRBD2 (6 bases each). Looked up from germline, CDR1 is SGHTA and CDR2 is FQGNSA. V dropped 7 bases and J dropped 3 bases, with 20 bases sitting between them. The CDR3 has 16 amino acids. The CDR3: CASTRGRPGYTDTQYF. CDR3 bases: TGTGCCAGCACCCGGGGGCGGCCCGGCTATACAGATACGCAGTATTTT.

The CDR3 DNA follows: TGTGCCAGCAGCTTAGAAATAGGTCCCTATGGCTACACCTTC. Protein sequence: CASSLEIGPYGYTF. This sequence joins TRBV7-2 and TRBJ1-2; D remains ambiguous. This CDR3 is 14 amino acids long. Per the germline V gene, CDR1 is SGHTA and CDR2 is FQGNSA. Trimming left V 1 base short and J 4 bases short, with 10 bases between.

This clonotype appeared a few times. V and J are TRBV20-1 and TRBJ2-3; unclear D gene. The CDR3 is 13 residues long. V was pared by 5 bases and J by 0 bases, with 9 bases between. Germline CDR1 DFQATT, CDR2 SNEGSKA (reference sequence). CDR3 in DNA: TGCAGTGCTCGGGCACAAAGCACAGATACGCAGTATTTT. Translating gives CSARAQSTDTQYF.